This T cell receptor (beta chain) appears in the sequencing data of a study of pediatric ulcerative colitis. Some clones are missing from TCRdb's copy, which holds only in-frame ones; the method was immunoSEQ multiplex PCR. The profile shows 45,000 to 75,000 clones, about 90% of them singletons. CDR1 SGHRS and CDR2 YFSETQ come from the germline V gene. The CDR3 contains 15 residues. Trimming took 0 bases from V and 0 from J, leaving 9 bases between them. The source is a boy aged 10-17 years who was a control in a study of pediatric ulcerative colitis. The genes are TRBV5-1 and TRBJ1-1, with unresolved D. Source material: blood. The CDR3 is CASSLAPAVNTEAFF. As DNA, the CDR3 is TGCGCCAGCAGCTTGGCCCCGGCGGTGAACACTGAAGCTTTCTTT.